These 14 T cell receptor beta chains came from one sample sequenced in a study of shared clonotypes between healthy human individuals. The data were produced by immunoSEQ multiplex PCR, yet TCRdb's version contains in-frame clones alone and is incomplete. The table shows roughly 2.2 million clones, with around 93% occurring only once. Input material: naive CD4+ T cells from PBMCs. Subset indicated: CD45RA+ positively selected. Every receptor here comes from a man aged 18 to 29 in good health. Some clones in this sample may be carry-over from other donors' samples.

The gene calls are TRBV7-2 and TRBJ1-2; TRBD1 matches at 7 bases. The CDR3 runs 19 residues. Trimming cost V 9 bases and J 0 bases; bases outside gene matches: 22. The V gene's germline CDR1 is SGHTA and CDR2 FQGNSA. This CDR3 is CASGYVDGPGGKTNYGYTF. CDR3 in DNA: TGTGCCAGTGGATATGTAGACGGGCCAGGGGGGAAGACTAACTATGGCTACACCTTC.

The rearrangement uses TRBV7-9 and TRBJ1-1; a possible D gene is TRBD1 (5 bases). Germline V CDR1 and CDR2: SEHNR, FQNEAQ (reference sequence). The CDR3 is 13 amino acids. Trimming left V 2 bases short and J 6 bases short, with 10 bases between. The CDR3 nucleotides read TGTGCCAGCAGCTTAAGGTTGGGGGCTGAAGCTTTCTTT. Amino acid sequence: CASSLRLGAEAFF.

This rearrangement joins TRBV19 to TRBJ2-7; the match to TRBD1 covers 9 bases. CDR1 LNHDA and CDR2 SQIVND come from the germline V gene (reference sequence). Germline trimming cut 4 bases from V and 0 bases from J; bases unmatched to any gene: 7. The CDR3 consists of 16 residues. The DNA of the CDR3 is TGTGCCAGTAGTACCCCGGGACAGGGCCCCTCCTACGAGCAGTACTTC. Encoded protein: CASSTPGQGPSYEQYF.

The J gene is TRBJ1-1, the V gene TRBV28, with D hard to call. This CDR3 is 11 amino acids long. The ends were cut back, 6 bases at V and 5 bases at J, with 7 bases in the middle. Germline V gives CDR1 MDHEN, CDR2 SYDVKM. The CDR3 protein is CASSRRTEAFF. The DNA for the CDR3 is TGTGCCAGCAGCCGGAGGACTGAAGCTTTCTTT.

The gene calls are TRBV5-1 and TRBJ2-1, with 9 bases lining up with TRBD2. This CDR3 comprises 15 residues. V trimming: 1 base; J trimming: 12 bases; junction bases outside the gene matches: 11. The germline CDR1 and CDR2 sequences are SGHRS and YFSETQ. In DNA, the CDR3 is TGCGCCAGCAGCTTGTTACTAGCGGGCGACGGGGGGCAGTTCTTC. Translated, it gives CASSLLLAGDGGQFF.

The chain joins TRBV6-5 to TRBJ1-2, with 7 nucleotides matching TRBD1. This CDR3 spans 14 amino acids. The V gene's germline CDR1 is MNHEY and CDR2 SVGAGI. Trimming cost V 7 bases and J 4 bases; bases outside gene matches: 9. CDR3 bases: TGTGCCAGCACAAGGACAGGAGCCACCTATGGCTACACCTTC. Protein: CASTRTGATYGYTF.

This chain joins TRBV19 and TRBJ1-1; D gene ambiguous. V shed 6 bases and J shed 5 bases, with 16 bases lying between them. CDR3 length equals 14 residues. Germline CDR1 is LNHDA and CDR2 is SQIVND (reference sequence). In DNA, the CDR3 is TGTGCCAGTAGCTCGCCGGGGATGAGAACTGAAGCTTTCTTT. This gives the protein CASSSPGMRTEAFF.

With respect to this clone: Different DNA sequences within this sample yield the same CDR3. This chain connects TRBV7-2 to TRBJ2-7, with TRBD2 identical over 12 bases. The trim removed 0 bases at V and 6 bases at J, leaving 3 bases unmatched. Looked up from germline, CDR1 is SGHTA and CDR2 is FQGNSA. This CDR3 comprises 15 residues. CDR3 DNA sequence: TGTGCCAGCAGCTTAGCTGTACTAGCGGGAGGCGAGCAGTACTTC. Protein: CASSLAVLAGGEQYF.

The chain couples TRBV5-1 to TRBJ1-5; D is perhaps TRBD1 (5 bases). Trimming removed 4 bases at V and 5 bases at J, with 10 bases between. This CDR3 region has 13 residues. The germline V gene encodes CDR1 SGHRS and CDR2 YFSETQ. The CDR3 DNA is TGCGCCAGCAGCGCCGTAGGGGATCAGCCCCAGCATTTT. Translation gives CASSAVGDQPQHF. The full variable domain, with the rest looked up from reference TRBV5-1 and TRBJ1-5, is KAGVTQTPRYLIKTRGQQVTLSCSPISGHRSVSWYQQTPGQGLQFLFEYFSETQRNKGNFPGRFSGRQFSNSRSEMNVSTLELGDSALYLCASSAVGDQPQHFGDGTRLSIL.

This chain connects TRBV7-2 to TRBJ2-1, with TRBD2 matching 11 bases. Unmatched junction bases numbered 3, after V lost 5 bases and J lost 0 bases. The CDR3 covers 16 residues. Germline CDR1 reads SGHTA; CDR2 reads FQGNSA. This chain's CDR3 is CASSPTSGSSYNEQFF. The CDR3 DNA sequence: TGTGCCAGCAGCCCAACTAGCGGGAGCTCCTACAATGAGCAGTTCTTC.

V is TRBV11-3 and J is TRBJ1-1; TRBD1 might be the D (6 bases). The CDR3 has 14 amino acids. V lost 4 bases and J lost 1, with 10 bases in between. The germline gives CDR1 SGHNT, CDR2 YENEEA. The CDR3 loop reads CASSSRTANTEAFF. The CDR3 DNA reads as TGTGCCAGCAGCTCCCGGACAGCGAACACTGAAGCTTTCTTT.

The chain uses TRBV19 and TRBJ2-5, with D possibly matching TRBD2 (5 bases). V was trimmed by 2 bases and J by 0 bases, leaving 16 bases between them. The CDR3 loop spans 17 amino acids. Germline V gene data show CDR1 as LNHDA and CDR2 as SQIVND (reference sequence). The CDR3 DNA sequence: TGTGCCAGTAGTATATTAGGAGGCGTGGCGCACCAAGAGACCCAGTACTTC. Translating it yields CASSILGGVAHQETQYF. Variable domain in full (rest from reference TRBV19 and TRBJ2-5): DGGITQSPKYLFRKEGQNVTLSCEQNLNHDAMYWYRQDPGQGLRLIYYSQIVNDFQKGDIAEGYSVSREKKESFPLTVTSAQKNPTAFYLCASSILGGVAHQETQYFGPGTRLLVL.

The rearrangement uses TRBV7-8 and TRBJ2-7; D call uncertain. Trimming removed 5 bases from V and 6 bases from J, with 14 bases in between. The CDR3 totals 13 residues. Germline V gives CDR1 SGHVS, CDR2 FQNEAQ. The CDR3 DNA reads TGTGCCAGCAGCCTGATTGGGGTCGGCGAGCAGTACTTC. Its protein product is CASSLIGVGEQYF.

This clone came up once. The J gene is TRBJ2-7, the V gene TRBV6-5; D is perhaps TRBD1 (5 bases). CDR3 length: 14 residues. V lost 1 base and J 1 base, leaving 8 bases between the germline ends. From germline, CDR1 is MNHEY and CDR2 SVGAGI. The DNA of the CDR3 is TGTGCCAGCAGTTACTATGACAGTTCCTACGAGCAGTACTTC. Translated: CASSYYDSSYEQYF.